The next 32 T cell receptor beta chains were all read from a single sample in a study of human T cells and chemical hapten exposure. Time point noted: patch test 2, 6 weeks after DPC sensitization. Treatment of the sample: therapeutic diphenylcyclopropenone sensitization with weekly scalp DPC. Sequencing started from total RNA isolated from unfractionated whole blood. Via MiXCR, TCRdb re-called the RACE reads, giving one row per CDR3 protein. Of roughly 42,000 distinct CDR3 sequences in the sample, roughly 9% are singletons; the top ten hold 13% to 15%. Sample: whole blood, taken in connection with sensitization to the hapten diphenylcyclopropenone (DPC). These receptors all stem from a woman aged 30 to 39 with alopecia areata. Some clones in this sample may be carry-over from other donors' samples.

In DNA, the CDR3 is TGTGCCAGCAGCTTAGTTCAGTTGATGAACACTGAAGCTTTCTTT. Amino acid sequence: CASSLVQLMNTEAFF. The V and J genes are TRBV7-2 and TRBJ1-1; D ambiguous. Trimming pared 1 base from V and 0 bases from J, leaving 9 bases between. The CDR3 sequence is 15 residues long. Per the germline V gene, CDR1 is SGHTA and CDR2 is FQGNSA. The full variable domain, completed using reference TRBV7-2 and TRBJ1-1, is GAGVSQSPSNKVTEKGKDVELRCDPISGHTALYWYRQSLGQGLEFLIYFQGNSAPDKSGLPSDRFSAERTGGSVSTLTIQRTQQEDSAVYLCASSLVQLMNTEAFFGQGTRLTVV.

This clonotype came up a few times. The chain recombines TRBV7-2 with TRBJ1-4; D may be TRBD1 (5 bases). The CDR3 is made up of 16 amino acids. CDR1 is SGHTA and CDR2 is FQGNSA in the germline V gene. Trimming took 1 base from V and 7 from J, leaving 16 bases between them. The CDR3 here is CASSLGHSGLGEKLFF. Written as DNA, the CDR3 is TGTGCCAGCAGCTTAGGTCATTCAGGGCTGGGTGAAAAACTGTTTTTT. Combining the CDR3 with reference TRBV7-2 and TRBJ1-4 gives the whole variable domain GAGVSQSPSNKVTEKGKDVELRCDPISGHTALYWYRQSLGQGLEFLIYFQGNSAPDKSGLPSDRFSAERTGGSVSTLTIQRTQQEDSAVYLCASSLGHSGLGEKLFFGSGTQLSVL.

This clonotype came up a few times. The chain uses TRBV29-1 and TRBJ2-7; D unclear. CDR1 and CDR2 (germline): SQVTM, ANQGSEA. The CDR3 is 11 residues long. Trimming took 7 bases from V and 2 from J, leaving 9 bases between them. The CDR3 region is CSAGLTYEQYF. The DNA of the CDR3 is TGCAGCGCTGGATTAACCTACGAGCAGTACTTC.

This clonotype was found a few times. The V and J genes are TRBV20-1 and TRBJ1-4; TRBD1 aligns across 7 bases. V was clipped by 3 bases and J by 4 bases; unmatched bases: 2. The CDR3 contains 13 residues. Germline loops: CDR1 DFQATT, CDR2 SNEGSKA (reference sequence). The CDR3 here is CSARTGSNEKLFF. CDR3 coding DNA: TGCAGTGCTAGGACAGGGAGTAATGAAAAACTGTTTTTT.

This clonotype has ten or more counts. DNA for the CDR3: TGTGCCAGCAGCTTACGTGGGGGGCCGAATGAGCAGTTCTTC. It encodes CASSLRGGPNEQFF. V gene TRBV7-3 combines with J gene TRBJ2-1; D is possibly TRBD1 or TRBD2 (6 bases each). This CDR3 is built from 14 residues. V lost 2 bases to trimming and J lost 7 bases, with 12 bases between them. CDR1 and CDR2 from the germline V gene are SGHTA and FQGTGA.

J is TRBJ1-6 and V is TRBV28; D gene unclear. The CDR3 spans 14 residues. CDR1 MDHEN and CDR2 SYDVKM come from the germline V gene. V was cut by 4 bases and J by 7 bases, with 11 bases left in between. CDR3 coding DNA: TGTGCCAGCAGTTACGGGTTTGGAAATTCACCCCTCCACTTT. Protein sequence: CASSYGFGNSPLHF. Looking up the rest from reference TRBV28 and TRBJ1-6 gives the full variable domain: DVKVTQSSRYLVKRTGEKVFLECVQDMDHENMFWYRQDPGLGLRLIYFSYDVKMKEKGDIPEGYSVSREKKERFSLILESASTNQTSMYLCASSYGFGNSPLHFGNGTRLTVT.

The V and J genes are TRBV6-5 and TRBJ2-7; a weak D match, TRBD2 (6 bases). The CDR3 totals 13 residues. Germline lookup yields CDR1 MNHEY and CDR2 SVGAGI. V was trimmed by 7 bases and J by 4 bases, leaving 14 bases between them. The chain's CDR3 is CASTTGRGYEQYF. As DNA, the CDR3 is TGTGCCAGCACCACGGGGCGGGGATACGAGCAGTACTTC.

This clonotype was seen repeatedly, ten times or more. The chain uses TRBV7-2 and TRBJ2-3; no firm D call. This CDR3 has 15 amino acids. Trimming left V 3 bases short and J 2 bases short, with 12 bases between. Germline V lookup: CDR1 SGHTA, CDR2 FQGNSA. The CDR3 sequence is CASSFNHFDTDTQYF. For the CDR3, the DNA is TGTGCCAGCAGCTTTAATCACTTTGACACAGATACGCAGTATTTT.

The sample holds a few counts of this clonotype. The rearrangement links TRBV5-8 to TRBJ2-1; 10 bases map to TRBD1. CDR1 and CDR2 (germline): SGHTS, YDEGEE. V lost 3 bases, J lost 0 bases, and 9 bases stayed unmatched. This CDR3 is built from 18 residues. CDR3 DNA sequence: TGTGCCAGCAGCTCCGGGACAGGGGATCCTAGCTCCTACAATGAGCAGTTCTTC. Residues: CASSSGTGDPSSYNEQFF.

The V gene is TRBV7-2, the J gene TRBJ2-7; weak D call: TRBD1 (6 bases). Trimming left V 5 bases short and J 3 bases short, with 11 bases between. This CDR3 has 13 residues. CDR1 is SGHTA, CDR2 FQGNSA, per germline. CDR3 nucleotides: TGTGCCAGCAGCGCGGACAGAAACTACGAGCAGTACTTC. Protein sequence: CASSADRNYEQYF.

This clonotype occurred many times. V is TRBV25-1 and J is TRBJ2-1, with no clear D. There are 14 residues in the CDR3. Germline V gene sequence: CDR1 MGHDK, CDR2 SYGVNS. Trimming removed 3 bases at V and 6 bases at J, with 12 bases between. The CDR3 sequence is CASSDRRRSNEQFF. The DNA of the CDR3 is TGTGCCAGCAGTGATCGCAGGCGTAGCAATGAGCAGTTCTTC.

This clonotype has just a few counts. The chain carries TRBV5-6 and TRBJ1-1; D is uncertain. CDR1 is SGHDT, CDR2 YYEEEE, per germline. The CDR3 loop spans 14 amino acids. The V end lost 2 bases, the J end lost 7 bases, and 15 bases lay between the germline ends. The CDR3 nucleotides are TGTGCCAGCAGCTTAATCTCCCCCTACATTGAAGCTTTCTTT. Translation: CASSLISPYIEAFF. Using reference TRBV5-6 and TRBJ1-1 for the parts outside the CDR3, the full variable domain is DAGVTQSPTHLIKTRGQQVTLRCSPKSGHDTVSWYQQALGQGPQFIFQYYEEEERQRGNFPDRFSGHQFPNYSSELNVNALLLGDSALYLCASSLISPYIEAFFGQGTRLTVV.

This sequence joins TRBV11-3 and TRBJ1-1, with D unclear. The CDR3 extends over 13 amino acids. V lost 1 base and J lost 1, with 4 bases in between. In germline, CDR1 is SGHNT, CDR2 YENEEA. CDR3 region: CASSLGRNTEAFF. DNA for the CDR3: TGTGCCAGCAGCTTAGGGAGGAACACTGAAGCTTTCTTT.

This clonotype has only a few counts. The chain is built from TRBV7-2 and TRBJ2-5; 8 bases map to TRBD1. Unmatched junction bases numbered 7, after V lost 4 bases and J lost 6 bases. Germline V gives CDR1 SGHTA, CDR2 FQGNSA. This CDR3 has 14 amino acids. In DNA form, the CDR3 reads TGTGCCAGCAGCTCAGGACAGGGCGAGAAGACCCAGTACTTC. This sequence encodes CASSSGQGEKTQYF. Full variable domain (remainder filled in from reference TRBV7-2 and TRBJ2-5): GAGVSQSPSNKVTEKGKDVELRCDPISGHTALYWYRQSLGQGLEFLIYFQGNSAPDKSGLPSDRFSAERTGGSVSTLTIQRTQQEDSAVYLCASSSGQGEKTQYFGPGTRLLVL.

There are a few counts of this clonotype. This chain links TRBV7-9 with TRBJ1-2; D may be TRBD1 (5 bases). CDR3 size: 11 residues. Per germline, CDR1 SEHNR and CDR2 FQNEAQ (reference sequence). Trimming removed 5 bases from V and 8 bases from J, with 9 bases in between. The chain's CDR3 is CASSERTGYTF. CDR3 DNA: TGTGCCAGCAGCGAAAGGACAGGCTACACCTTC.

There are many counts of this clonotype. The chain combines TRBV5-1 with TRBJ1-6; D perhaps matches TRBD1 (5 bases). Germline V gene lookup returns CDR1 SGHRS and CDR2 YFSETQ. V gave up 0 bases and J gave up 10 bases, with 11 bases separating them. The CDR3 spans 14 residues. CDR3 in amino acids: CASSLDGGVSPLHF. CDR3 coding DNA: TGCGCCAGCAGCTTGGATGGGGGGGTCTCACCCCTCCACTTT.

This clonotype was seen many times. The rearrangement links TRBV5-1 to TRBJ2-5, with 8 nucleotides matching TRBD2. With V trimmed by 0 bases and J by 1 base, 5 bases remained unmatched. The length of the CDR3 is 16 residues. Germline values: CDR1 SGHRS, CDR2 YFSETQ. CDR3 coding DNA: TGCGCCAGCAGCTTGGATGGCGGGGGGCCCCAAGAGACCCAGTACTTC. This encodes CASSLDGGGPQETQYF.

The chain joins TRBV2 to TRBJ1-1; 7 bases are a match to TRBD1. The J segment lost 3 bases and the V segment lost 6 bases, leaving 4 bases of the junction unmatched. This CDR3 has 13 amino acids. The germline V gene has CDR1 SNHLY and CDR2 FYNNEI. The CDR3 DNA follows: TGTGCCAGCAGCCGGGACAGATACACTGAAGCTTTCTTT. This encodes CASSRDRYTEAFF.

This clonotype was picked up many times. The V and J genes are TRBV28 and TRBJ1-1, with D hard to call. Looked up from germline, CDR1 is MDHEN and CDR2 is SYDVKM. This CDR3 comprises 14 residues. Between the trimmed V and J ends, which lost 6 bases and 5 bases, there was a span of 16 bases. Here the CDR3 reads CASRPSPMGTEAFF. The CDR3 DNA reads TGTGCCAGCAGACCTAGCCCCATGGGGACTGAAGCTTTCTTT.

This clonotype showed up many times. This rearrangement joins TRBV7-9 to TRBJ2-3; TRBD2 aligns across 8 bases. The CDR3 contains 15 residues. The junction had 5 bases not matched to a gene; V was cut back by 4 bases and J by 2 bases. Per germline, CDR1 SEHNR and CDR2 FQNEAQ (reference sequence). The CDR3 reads CASSSRAGATDTQYF. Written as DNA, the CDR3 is TGTGCCAGCAGCTCCAGAGCGGGGGCCACAGATACGCAGTATTTT.

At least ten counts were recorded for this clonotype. The CDR3, as DNA: TGTGCCAGCAGTCAGGGACCCCCTGGCGAGCAGTACTTC. Translated, it gives CASSQGPPGEQYF. The rearrangement joins TRBV6-2 or TRBV6-3 to TRBJ2-7; D tentatively reads TRBD1 or TRBD2 (5 bases each). Between the trimmed V and J ends, which lost 5 bases and 6 bases, there was a span of 14 bases. This CDR3 comprises 13 residues. The germline V gene encodes CDR1 MNHEY and CDR2 SVGEGT.

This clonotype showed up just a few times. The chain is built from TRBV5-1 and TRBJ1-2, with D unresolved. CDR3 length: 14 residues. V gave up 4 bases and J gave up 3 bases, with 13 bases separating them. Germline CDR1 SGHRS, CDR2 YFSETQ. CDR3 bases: TGCGCCAGCAGCAAGGAAGGCCCATACTATGGCTACACCTTC. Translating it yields CASSKEGPYYGYTF.

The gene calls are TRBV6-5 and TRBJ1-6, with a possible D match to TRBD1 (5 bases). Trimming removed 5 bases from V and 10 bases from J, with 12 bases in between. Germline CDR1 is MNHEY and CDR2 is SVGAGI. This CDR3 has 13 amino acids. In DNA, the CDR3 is TGTGCCAGCAGTCCAGGGATGGGATCACCCCTCCACTTT. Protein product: CASSPGMGSPLHF.

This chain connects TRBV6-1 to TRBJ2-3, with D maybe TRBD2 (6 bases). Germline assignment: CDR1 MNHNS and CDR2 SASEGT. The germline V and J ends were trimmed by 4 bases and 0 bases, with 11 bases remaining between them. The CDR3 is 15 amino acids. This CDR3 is CASSGILASTDTQYF. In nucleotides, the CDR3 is TGTGCCAGCAGTGGGATACTAGCCAGCACAGATACGCAGTATTTT.

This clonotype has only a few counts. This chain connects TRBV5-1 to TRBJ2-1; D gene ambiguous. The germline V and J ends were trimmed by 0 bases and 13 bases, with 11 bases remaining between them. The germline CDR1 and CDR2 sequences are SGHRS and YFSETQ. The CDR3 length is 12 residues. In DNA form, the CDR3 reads TGCGCCAGCAGCTTGGACTCTCCCCCCCAGTTCTTC. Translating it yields CASSLDSPPQFF.

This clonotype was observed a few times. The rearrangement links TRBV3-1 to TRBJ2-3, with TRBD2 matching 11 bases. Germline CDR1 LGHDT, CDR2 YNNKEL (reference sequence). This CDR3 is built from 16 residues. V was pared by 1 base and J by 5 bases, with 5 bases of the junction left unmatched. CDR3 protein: CASSQAASGGRDTQYF. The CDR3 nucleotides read TGTGCCAGCAGCCAAGCGGCTAGCGGGGGGAGAGATACGCAGTATTTT.

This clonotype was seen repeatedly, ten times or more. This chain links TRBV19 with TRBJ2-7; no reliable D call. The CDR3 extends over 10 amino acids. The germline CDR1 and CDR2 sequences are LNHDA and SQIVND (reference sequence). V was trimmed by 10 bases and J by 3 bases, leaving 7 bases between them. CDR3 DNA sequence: TGTGCCACCGGGCACTACGAGCAGTACTTC. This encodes CATGHYEQYF.

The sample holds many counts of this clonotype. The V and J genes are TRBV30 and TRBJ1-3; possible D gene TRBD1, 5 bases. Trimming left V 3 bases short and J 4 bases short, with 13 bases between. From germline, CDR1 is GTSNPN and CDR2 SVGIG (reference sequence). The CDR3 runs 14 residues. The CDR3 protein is CAWRGQETGNTIYF. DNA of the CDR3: TGTGCCTGGAGGGGGCAAGAGACAGGAAACACCATATATTTT. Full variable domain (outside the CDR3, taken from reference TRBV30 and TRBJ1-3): SQTIHQWPATLVQPVGSPLSLECTVEGTSNPNLYWYRQAAGRGLQLLFYSVGIGQISSEVPQNLSASRPQDRQFILSSKKLLLSDSGFYLCAWRGQETGNTIYFGEGSWLTVV.

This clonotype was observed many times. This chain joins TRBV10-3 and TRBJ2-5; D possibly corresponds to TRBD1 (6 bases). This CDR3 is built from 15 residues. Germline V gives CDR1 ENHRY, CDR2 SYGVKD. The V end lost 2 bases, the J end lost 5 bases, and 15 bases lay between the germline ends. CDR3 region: CAISEEGGSWETQYF. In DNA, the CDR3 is TGTGCCATCAGTGAGGAAGGGGGTTCCTGGGAGACCCAGTACTTC.

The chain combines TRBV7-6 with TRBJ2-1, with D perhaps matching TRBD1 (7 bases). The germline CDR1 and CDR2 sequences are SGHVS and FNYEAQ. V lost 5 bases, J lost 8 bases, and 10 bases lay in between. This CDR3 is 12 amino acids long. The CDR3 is CASSPRGDEQFF. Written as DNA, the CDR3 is TGTGCCAGCAGCCCCAGGGGGGATGAGCAGTTCTTC.

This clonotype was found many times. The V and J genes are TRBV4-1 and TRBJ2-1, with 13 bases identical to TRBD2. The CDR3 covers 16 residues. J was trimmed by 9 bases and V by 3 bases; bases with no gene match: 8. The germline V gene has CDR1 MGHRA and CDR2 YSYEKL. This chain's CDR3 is CASSHQTSGGQGEQFF. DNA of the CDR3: TGCGCCAGCAGCCATCAGACTAGCGGGGGGCAGGGTGAGCAGTTCTTC.

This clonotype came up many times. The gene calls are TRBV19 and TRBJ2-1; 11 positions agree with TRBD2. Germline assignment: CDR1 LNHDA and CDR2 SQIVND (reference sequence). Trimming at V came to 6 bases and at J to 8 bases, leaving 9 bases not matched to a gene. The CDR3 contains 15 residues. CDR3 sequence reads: CASRHSGGDAYEQFF. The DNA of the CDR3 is TGTGCCAGTAGACATAGCGGGGGGGATGCGTATGAGCAGTTCTTC.